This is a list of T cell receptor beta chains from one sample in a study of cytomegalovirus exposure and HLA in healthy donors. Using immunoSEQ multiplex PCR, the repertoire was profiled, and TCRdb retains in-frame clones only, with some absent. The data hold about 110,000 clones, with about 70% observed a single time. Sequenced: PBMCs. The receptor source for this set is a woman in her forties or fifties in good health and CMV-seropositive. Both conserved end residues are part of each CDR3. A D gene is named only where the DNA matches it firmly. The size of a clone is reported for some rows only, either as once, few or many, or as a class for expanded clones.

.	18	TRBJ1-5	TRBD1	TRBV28	CASSRQINRGYSNQPQHF	TGTGCCAGCAGTCGACAAATCAACAGGGGGTATAGCAATCAGCCCCAGCATTTT
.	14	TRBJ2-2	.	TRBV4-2	CASSQVRDTGELFF	TGTGCCAGCAGCCAGGTCAGGGACACCGGGGAGCTGTTTTTT
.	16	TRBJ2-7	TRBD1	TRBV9	CASSAVPTGGSYEQYF	TGTGCCAGCAGCGCCGTCCCGACAGGGGGATCCTACGAGCAGTACTTC
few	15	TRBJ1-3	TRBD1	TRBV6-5	CASSRQGNSGNTIYF	TGTGCCAGCAGTAGACAGGGCAACTCTGGAAACACCATATATTTT
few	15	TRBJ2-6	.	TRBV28	CASSSTGSGANVLTF	TGTGCCAGCAGTTCCACAGGGTCTGGGGCCAACGTCCTGACTTTC
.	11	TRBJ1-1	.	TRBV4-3	CASSQAGRAFF	TGCGCCAGCAGCCAAGCCGGGAGAGCTTTCTTT
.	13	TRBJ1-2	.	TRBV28	CASRTTLNYGYTF	TGTGCCAGCAGGACGACACTGAACTATGGCTACACCTTC
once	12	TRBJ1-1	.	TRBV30	CAWNDGAREAFF	TGTGCCTGGAATGACGGAGCTCGTGAAGCTTTCTTT
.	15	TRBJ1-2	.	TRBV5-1	CASSSNRGGEYGYTF	TGCGCCAGCAGCTCAAATAGGGGCGGAGAATATGGCTACACCTTC
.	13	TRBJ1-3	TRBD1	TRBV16	CASSSDRRNTIYF	TGTGCCAGCAGCTCGGACAGGCGAAACACCATATATTTT
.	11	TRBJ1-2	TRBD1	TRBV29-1	CSAGTDNGYTF	TGCAGCGCCGGGACAGACAATGGCTACACCTTC
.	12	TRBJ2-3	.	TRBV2	CASSTGLGTQYF	TGTGCCAGCAGTACGGGGTTGGGAACGCAGTATTTT
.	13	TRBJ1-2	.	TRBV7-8	CASSHRENYGYTF	TGTGCCAGCAGCCACAGGGAAAACTATGGCTACACCTTC
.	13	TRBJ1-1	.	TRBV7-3	CASSLRSGTEAFF	TGTGCCAGCAGCTTACGCTCGGGGACTGAAGCTTTCTTT
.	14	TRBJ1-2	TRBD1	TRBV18	CASSQRQGDSGYTF	TGTGCCAGCTCACAAAGACAGGGGGACTCTGGCTACACCTTC
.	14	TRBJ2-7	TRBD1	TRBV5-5	CASSSGTGGREQYF	TGTGCCAGCAGTTCCGGGACAGGGGGTCGCGAGCAGTACTTC
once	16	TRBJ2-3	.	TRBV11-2	CASSPRASGGADTQYF	TGTGCCAGCAGCCCCCGGGCCTCCGGAGGGGCTGATACGCAGTATTTT
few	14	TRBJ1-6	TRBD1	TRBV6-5	CASREGDSRSPLHF	TGTGCCAGCAGGGAGGGGGACAGTCGGTCACCCCTCCACTTT
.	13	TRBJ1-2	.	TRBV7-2	CASSLVSDYGYTF	TGTGCCAGCAGCTTAGTTTCCGACTATGGCTACACCTTC
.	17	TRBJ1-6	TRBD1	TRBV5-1	CASSLEGQGLNNSPLHF	TGCGCCAGCAGCTTGGAAGGACAGGGCTTGAATAATTCACCCCTCCACTTT
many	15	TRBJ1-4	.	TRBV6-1	CASSEGRARGYELFF	TGTGCCAGCTCCGAGGGGAGGGCCCGGGGTTACGAACTGTTTTTT
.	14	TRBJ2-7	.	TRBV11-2	CASSPLPGIYEQYF	TGTGCCAGCTCTCCTCTTCCAGGGATCTACGAGCAGTACTTC
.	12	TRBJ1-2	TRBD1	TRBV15	CATSPRTGGYTF	TGTGCCACCAGCCCACGGACAGGGGGCTACACCTTC
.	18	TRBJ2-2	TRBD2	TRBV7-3	CASSYTGLAGLNTGELFF	TGTGCCAGCAGCTATACGGGACTAGCGGGATTGAACACCGGGGAGCTGTTTTTT
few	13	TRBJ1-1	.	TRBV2	CASEMEDGTEAFF	TGTGCCAGCGAAATGGAGGATGGGACTGAAGCTTTCTTT
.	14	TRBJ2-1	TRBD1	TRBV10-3	CAISEGQGRIEQFF	TGTGCCATCAGTGAGGGACAGGGTAGGATTGAGCAGTTCTTC
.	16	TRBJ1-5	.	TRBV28	CASSLGYRDWNQPQHF	TGTGCCAGCAGTTTAGGATACCGGGACTGGAATCAGCCCCAGCATTTT
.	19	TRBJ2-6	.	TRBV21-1	CASSRDGTGGPGGANVLTF	TGTGCCAGCAGCAGGGACGGGACAGGGGGACCAGGGGGGGCCAACGTCCTGACTTTC
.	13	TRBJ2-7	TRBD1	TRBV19	CASRSTGGYEQYF	TGTGCCAGTAGGAGTACAGGGGGCTACGAGCAGTACTTC
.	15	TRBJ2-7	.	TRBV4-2	CASSQAGQLSYEQYF	TGTGCCAGCAGCCAAGCCGGACAGCTCTCCTACGAGCAGTACTTC
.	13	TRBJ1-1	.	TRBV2	CASSVGAGTEAFF	TGTGCCAGCAGTGTGGGCGCGGGGACTGAAGCTTTCTTT
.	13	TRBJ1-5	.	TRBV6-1	CASRALSNQPQHF	TGTGCCAGCAGAGCCCTTAGCAATCAGCCCCAGCATTTT
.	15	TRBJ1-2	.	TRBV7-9	CASSLAGAIYYGYTF	TGTGCCAGCAGCTTAGCGGGGGCGATCTACTATGGCTACACCTTC
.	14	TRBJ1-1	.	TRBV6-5	CASSSYRRNTEAFF	TGTGCCAGCAGTTCTTATAGAAGGAACACTGAAGCTTTCTTT
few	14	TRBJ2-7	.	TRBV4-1	CASSQLRSSYEQYF	TGCGCCAGCAGCCAATTGCGGAGCTCCTACGAGCAGTACTTC
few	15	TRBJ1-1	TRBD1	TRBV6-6	CASKNPTGVGTEAFF	TGTGCCAGCAAAAACCCCACAGGGGTGGGCACTGAAGCTTTCTTT
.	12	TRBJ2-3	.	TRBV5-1	CASSLAFDTQYF	TGCGCCAGCAGCTTGGCATTTGATACGCAGTATTTT
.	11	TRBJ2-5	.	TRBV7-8	CASSLGGAQYF	TGTGCCAGCAGCTTAGGGGGGGCCCAGTACTTC
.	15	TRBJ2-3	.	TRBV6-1	CASSLFGGITDTQYF	TGTGCCAGCAGCCTGTTCGGGGGAATCACAGATACGCAGTATTTT
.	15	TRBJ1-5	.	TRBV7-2	CASSPEVYGNQPQHF	TGTGCCAGCAGCCCGGAGGTATACGGGAATCAGCCCCAGCATTTT
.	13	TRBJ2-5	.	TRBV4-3	CASSQQFQETQYF	TGCGCCAGCAGCCAACAGTTCCAAGAGACCCAGTACTTC
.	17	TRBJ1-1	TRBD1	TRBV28	CASRTRDRGLMNTEAFF	TGTGCCAGCAGGACCCGGGACAGGGGGCTTATGAACACTGAAGCTTTCTTT
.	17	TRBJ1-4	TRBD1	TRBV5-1	CASSPTGGHGTNEKLFF	TGCGCCAGCAGCCCTACAGGGGGTCATGGAACTAATGAAAAACTGTTTTTT
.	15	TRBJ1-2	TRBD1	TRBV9	CASSPLVGTGYGYTF	TGTGCCAGCAGCCCCCTAGTAGGGACAGGTTACGGCTACACCTTC
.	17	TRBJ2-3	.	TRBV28	CASSLLSGGRTRDTQYF	TGTGCCAGCAGTTTACTTTCCGGGGGCCGGACTAGAGATACGCAGTATTTT
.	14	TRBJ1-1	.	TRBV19	CASSIGTVNTEAFF	TGTGCCAGTAGTATAGGGACAGTGAACACTGAAGCTTTCTTT
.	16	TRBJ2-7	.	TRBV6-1	CASSVLRGGDSYEQYF	TGTGCCAGCAGTGTCCTCCGCGGGGGCGACTCCTACGAGCAGTACTTC
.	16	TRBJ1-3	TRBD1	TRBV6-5	CASSYLGQGKGNTIYF	TGTGCCAGCAGTTACTTAGGACAGGGGAAAGGAAACACCATATATTTT
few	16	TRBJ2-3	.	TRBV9	CASSGQAGRGVDTQYF	TGTGCCAGCAGCGGACAGGCAGGGAGAGGTGTGGATACGCAGTATTTT
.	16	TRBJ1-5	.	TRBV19	CASSTIARGGNQPQHF	TGTGCCAGTAGTACGATTGCCAGGGGTGGGAATCAGCCCCAGCATTTT
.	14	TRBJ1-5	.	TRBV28	CASSLNGQGQPQHF	TGTGCCAGCAGTTTAAACGGGCAGGGGCAGCCCCAGCATTTT
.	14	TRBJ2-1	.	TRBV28	CASSQIPLGYEQFF	TGTGCCAGCAGTCAGATCCCCCTTGGCTATGAGCAGTTCTTC
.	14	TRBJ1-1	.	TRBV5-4	CASGHEVQNTEAFF	TGTGCCAGCGGGCATGAAGTCCAGAACACTGAAGCTTTCTTT
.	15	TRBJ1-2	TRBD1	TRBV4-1	CASSHSRDSNYGYTF	TGCGCCAGCAGCCACTCCCGGGACAGCAACTATGGCTACACCTTC
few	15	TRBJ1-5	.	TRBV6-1	CASSEAGGRDQPQHF	TGTGCCAGCAGTGAAGCGGGGGGAAGAGATCAGCCCCAGCATTTT